The 19 T cell receptor beta chains presented below share a single source sample, sequenced in a study of blood T cell repertoires in COVID-19. The protocol was immunoSEQ multiplex PCR, while the TCRdb copy is restricted to in-frame clones and leaves out a portion. Here the sample spans approximately 77,000 clones, about nine tenths being singletons. Sequencing was carried out using peripheral blood. Receptors were obtained from an elderly woman with acute or convalescent COVID-19.

The J gene is TRBJ1-1, the V gene TRBV7-2; 7 bases align to TRBD1. V was clipped by 1 base and J by 1 base; unmatched bases: 3. CDR3 length equals 15 residues. The germline gives CDR1 SGHTA, CDR2 FQGNSA. CDR3 in amino acids: CASSLDRGGNTEAFF. In nucleotides, the CDR3 is TGTGCCAGCAGCTTAGACAGGGGTGGGAACACTGAAGCTTTCTTT.

CDR3 bases: TGTGCCAGCAGCTTGGCGGGACAGGGACCCTACGAGCAGTACTTC. It specifies CASSLAGQGPYEQYF. The chain recombines TRBV5-5 with TRBJ2-7, with 9 bases lining up with TRBD1. The CDR3 is 15 residues long. Germline V gene lookup returns CDR1 SGHKS and CDR2 YYEKEE (reference sequence). The ends lost 0 bases at V and 2 bases at J; junction bases unmatched: 3.

This clone showed up just once. The rearrangement uses TRBV7-8 and TRBJ2-7, with D maybe TRBD2 (6 bases). Germline loops: CDR1 SGHVS, CDR2 FQNEAQ. The CDR3 spans 12 residues. Trimming cost V 3 bases and J 8 bases, with 11 bases left between them. The CDR3 DNA is TGTGCCAGCAGCTTTGGGAGGTCGAAGCAGTACTTC. Protein product: CASSFGRSKQYF.

The V and J genes are TRBV5-4 and TRBJ1-6; 9 positions agree with TRBD1. This CDR3 spans 15 amino acids. V lost 3 bases and J lost 7; bases outside the gene matches: 5. The germline V gene encodes CDR1 SGHNT and CDR2 YYREEE (reference sequence). CDR3 residues: CASSWGGQGNSPLHF. CDR3 coding DNA: TGTGCCAGCAGCTGGGGAGGACAGGGGAATTCACCCCTCCACTTT. The variable domain in full, completed from reference TRBV5-4 and TRBJ1-6, reads ETGVTQSPTHLIKTRGQQVTLRCSSQSGHNTVSWYQQALGQGPQFIFQYYREEENGRGNFPPRFSGLQFPNYSSELNVNALELDDSALYLCASSWGGQGNSPLHFGNGTRLTVT.

In this sample, this clone turned up once. The chain combines TRBV6-1 with TRBJ2-1; TRBD1 matches at 8 bases. This CDR3 spans 15 amino acids. V gave up 3 bases and J gave up 8 bases; unmatched junction bases: 9. Germline V gene lookup returns CDR1 MNHNS and CDR2 SASEGT. The CDR3 loop is CASSEGAGGFDEQFF. The CDR3 nucleotides are TGTGCCAGCAGTGAGGGGGCAGGGGGCTTCGATGAGCAGTTCTTC.

The chain links TRBV25-1 to TRBJ1-2; 7 bases map to TRBD1. The CDR3 runs 13 residues. The V gene's germline CDR1 is MGHDK and CDR2 SYGVNS. Trimming at V came to 4 bases and at J to 5 bases, leaving 4 bases not matched to a gene. The CDR3 DNA is TGTGCCAGCAGTGCGAGACAGGGTTATGGCTACACCTTC. This encodes CASSARQGYGYTF.

The rearrangement uses TRBV4-1 and TRBJ2-7, with TRBD2 identical over 7 bases. The V and J ends lost 3 bases and 2 bases, in that order; junction bases with no gene match: 16. Germline CDR1 and CDR2: MGHRA and YSYEKL. The CDR3 sequence is 18 residues long. The CDR3 coding sequence is TGCGCCAGCAGCCATCTCGGTGGTAGGGCTAGCGGAACCTACGAGCAGTACTTC. This gives the protein CASSHLGGRASGTYEQYF.

This chain uses TRBV11-3 with TRBJ1-4, with TRBD1 matching 9 bases. With 6 bases clipped from V and 0 bases from J, the junction kept 5 bases outside the gene matches. The CDR3 length is 16 residues. Per the germline V gene, CDR1 is SGHNT and CDR2 is YENEEA. The chain's CDR3 is CASSPTGGTTNEKLFF. DNA for the CDR3: TGTGCCAGCAGTCCTACAGGGGGCACAACTAATGAAAAACTGTTTTTT.

V and J are TRBV4-3 and TRBJ1-1, with D possibly matching TRBD1 (5 bases). The CDR3 spans 14 residues. The germline V gene has CDR1 LGHNA and CDR2 YSLEER. The V gene lost 0 bases and the J gene lost 4 bases, with 9 bases spanning the gap. CDR3 region: CASSQERGSTEAFF. CDR3 in DNA: TGCGCCAGCAGCCAAGAGCGGGGGTCCACTGAAGCTTTCTTT.

This chain joins TRBV7-9 and TRBJ2-2, with unresolved D. Per the germline V gene, CDR1 is SEHNR and CDR2 is FQNEAQ (reference sequence). V lost 3 bases to trimming and J lost 6 bases, with 8 bases between them. The CDR3 is 13 residues long. CDR3 nucleotide sequence: TGTGCCAGCAGCTTGGATCTAGCCGGGGAGCTGTTTTTT. This codes for CASSLDLAGELFF.

The chain joins TRBV29-1 to TRBJ1-1; TRBD1 matches 12 bases. Losses at the gene ends were 7 bases for V and 7 bases for J; bases not matched to a gene: 10. Per the germline V gene, CDR1 is SQVTM and CDR2 is ANQGSEA. This CDR3 is 14 amino acids long. In DNA, the CDR3 is TGCAGCGCAAGCCGGGACAGGGGGCCGGTTGAAGCTTTCTTT. It specifies CSASRDRGPVEAFF. The whole variable domain, filled in from reference TRBV29-1 and TRBJ1-1, reads SAVISQKPSRDICQRGTSLTIQCQVDSQVTMMFWYRQQPGQSLTLIATANQGSEATYESGFVIDKFPISRPNLTFSTLTVSNMSPEDSSIYLCSASRDRGPVEAFFGQGTRLTVV.

This clone showed up just once. The CDR3 DNA reads TGTGCCAGTAGTATATTGGGAGGGTCCCCTAATCAGCCCCAGCATTTT. Protein sequence: CASSILGGSPNQPQHF. The chain joins TRBV19 to TRBJ1-5, with D hard to call. The V gene lost 2 bases and the J gene lost 4 bases, with 15 bases spanning the gap. The CDR3 has 16 residues. Germline V gene data show CDR1 as LNHDA and CDR2 as SQIVND (reference sequence).

The genes are TRBV5-4 and TRBJ2-2; 9 positions agree with TRBD1. Looked up from germline, CDR1 is SGHNT and CDR2 is YYREEE (reference sequence). The junction had 10 bases not matched to a gene; V was cut back by 4 bases and J by 6 bases. This CDR3 is 16 amino acids long. The CDR3 nucleotides are TGTGCCAGCAGCCCGCCGGGACAGGGTACCGCCGGGGAGCTGTTTTTT. It specifies CASSPPGQGTAGELFF.

V usage is TRBV5-1 and J usage is TRBJ2-4; D gene unclear. This CDR3 spans 12 amino acids. V gave up 3 bases and J gave up 9 bases, with 10 bases separating them. CDR1 is SGHRS and CDR2 is YFSETQ in the germline V gene. The CDR3 loop reads CASSSTTGIQYF. The DNA for the CDR3 is TGCGCCAGCAGCTCGACAACCGGCATTCAGTACTTC.

J is TRBJ2-1 and V is TRBV7-6, with D perhaps matching TRBD2 (5 bases). The CDR3 runs to 14 residues. Germline V gene lookup returns CDR1 SGHVS and CDR2 FNYEAQ. Trimming shortened V by 4 bases and J by 4 bases, and 11 bases separated the two germline ends. The CDR3 nucleotides read TGTGCCAGCAGCTCCTCGGGGAAATACAATGAGCAGTTCTTC. Its protein product is CASSSSGKYNEQFF.

This clone was observed a few times. V and J are TRBV9 and TRBJ2-1, with 9 nucleotides matching TRBD2. Per the germline V gene, CDR1 is SGDLS and CDR2 is YYNGEE. The CDR3 length is 16 residues. J was trimmed by 2 bases and V by 0 bases; bases with no gene match: 3. The CDR3, as DNA: TGTGCCAGCAGCGTAGTAGCGGGAGTACCCTACAATGAGCAGTTCTTC. It is translated as CASSVVAGVPYNEQFF.

This clone showed up just once. V usage is TRBV18 and J usage is TRBJ1-3; D is unclear. Germline V lookup: CDR1 KGHSH, CDR2 LQKENI. The V gene lost 4 bases and the J gene lost 0 bases, with 10 bases spanning the gap. There are 15 residues in the CDR3. CDR3 in amino acids: CASSLLGDSGNTIYF. The CDR3 DNA reads as TGTGCCAGCTCACTACTCGGTGACTCTGGAAACACCATATATTTT.

By share, this clone counts as medium-sized. In nucleotides, the CDR3 is TGCGCCAGCAGCCAGACAGGTTCCCCCTTCACCTACGAGCAGTACTTC. This sequence encodes CASSQTGSPFTYEQYF. The chain is built from TRBV4-1 and TRBJ2-7, with a tentative D call TRBD1 (6 bases). The CDR3 length is 16 residues. Trimming removed 3 bases at V and 2 bases at J, with 17 bases between. The germline gives CDR1 MGHRA, CDR2 YSYEKL.

CDR3 sequence: CASSLGGRLDEKLFF. The CDR3 DNA reads TGTGCCAGCAGCTTGGGGGGCAGGTTGGATGAAAAACTGTTTTTT. V is TRBV5-5 and J is TRBJ1-4; D is perhaps TRBD1 (5 bases). Germline values: CDR1 SGHKS, CDR2 YYEKEE (reference sequence). Trimming removed 0 bases from V and 6 bases from J, with 12 bases in between. This CDR3 spans 15 amino acids.